These 18 T cell receptor beta chains were sequenced from one sample in a study of blood T cell repertoires in COVID-19. Sequencing used immunoSEQ multiplex PCR; TCRdb keeps in-frame clones, though not all of them. This table has approximately 40,000 clones, roughly 90% appearing once. Material for sequencing was peripheral blood. These receptors all stem from a human donor in a cohort sampled during active COVID-19.

The gene calls are TRBV5-5 and TRBJ1-1; TRBD1 matches 7 bases. Germline trimming cut 4 bases from V and 4 bases from J; bases unmatched to any gene: 4. Germline assignment: CDR1 SGHKS and CDR2 YYEKEE (reference sequence). This CDR3 has 13 residues. In DNA form, the CDR3 reads TGTGCCAGCAGCCCGACAGGGTTCACTGAAGCTTTCTTT. Protein sequence: CASSPTGFTEAFF.

V gene TRBV6-6 combines with J gene TRBJ1-1; D is unclear. Trimming took 6 bases from V and 0 from J, leaving 11 bases between them. The germline CDR1 and CDR2 sequences are MNHNY and SVGAGI (reference sequence). This CDR3 has 14 residues. The CDR3 loop is CASRLVNMNTEAFF. The CDR3 DNA reads TGTGCCAGCAGGTTGGTAAACATGAACACTGAAGCTTTCTTT.

This chain joins TRBV5-5 and TRBJ1-2, with D maybe TRBD1 (5 bases). The V gene's germline CDR1 is SGHKS and CDR2 YYEKEE (reference sequence). The length of the CDR3 is 14 residues. Trimming took 4 bases from V and 7 from J, leaving 17 bases between them. CDR3 residues: CASSLRSGPPGYTF. In nucleotides, the CDR3 is TGTGCCAGCAGCCTCAGATCAGGGCCCCCTGGCTACACCTTC.

The chain employs TRBV5-5 and TRBJ2-3, with 10 bases matching TRBD2. The CDR3 is 15 residues long. Germline V gene lookup returns CDR1 SGHKS and CDR2 YYEKEE (reference sequence). V gave up 1 base and J gave up 6 bases; unmatched junction bases: 5. CDR3 loop: CASSLISGGADTQYF. The CDR3 coding sequence is TGTGCCAGCAGCTTGATCAGCGGGGGGGCGGATACGCAGTATTTT. Full variable domain (rest looked up from reference TRBV5-5 and TRBJ2-3): DAGVTQSPTHLIKTRGQQVTLRCSPISGHKSVSWYQQVLGQGPQFIFQYYEKEERGRGNFPDRFSARQFPNYSSELNVNALLLGDSALYLCASSLISGGADTQYFGPGTRLTVL.

The chain links TRBV6-6 to TRBJ1-3; the D is unclear. Germline V gene sequence: CDR1 MNHNY, CDR2 SVGAGI (reference sequence). The CDR3 spans 16 residues. The V end was cut by 6 bases, the J end by 0 bases, with 15 bases between. CDR3 residues: CASSPNSVPSGNTIYF. For the CDR3, the DNA is TGTGCCAGCAGCCCCAACAGTGTTCCCTCTGGAAACACCATATATTTT.

The J gene is TRBJ2-7, the V gene TRBV7-9; D unresolved. This CDR3 contains 12 residues. Germline CDR1 SEHNR, CDR2 FQNEAQ (reference sequence). The germline V and J ends were trimmed by 10 bases and 2 bases, with 12 bases remaining between them. CDR3 amino acids: CATAFVAYEQYF. CDR3 bases: TGTGCCACCGCGTTCGTAGCCTACGAGCAGTACTTC.

V and J are TRBV29-1 and TRBJ1-1; 8 bases agree with TRBD1. Germline CDR1 reads SQVTM; CDR2 reads ANQGSEA. V dropped 5 bases and J dropped 0; count of bases not matched to a gene: 5. The CDR3 is made up of 14 amino acids. DNA of the CDR3: TGCAGCGTTCACAGGGGGACGATGAACACTGAAGCTTTCTTT. Protein sequence: CSVHRGTMNTEAFF.

The chain combines TRBV2 with TRBJ1-6; D not resolved. In germline, CDR1 is SNHLY, CDR2 FYNNEI. Trimming cost V 4 bases and J 3 bases, with 10 bases left between them. This CDR3 comprises 15 residues. The CDR3 loop is CASSVAPGYNSPLHF. Here the CDR3 DNA reads TGTGCCAGCAGTGTTGCACCCGGCTATAATTCACCCCTCCACTTT.

The J gene is TRBJ1-2, the V gene TRBV5-8; 8 bases map to TRBD1. With V trimmed by 3 bases and J by 5 bases, 12 bases remained unmatched. This CDR3 is 16 amino acids long. The germline gives CDR1 SGHTS, CDR2 YDEGEE. The CDR3 reads CASSSRTGIIPYGYTF. The CDR3 DNA follows: TGTGCCAGCAGCTCTCGGACAGGGATAATCCCTTATGGCTACACCTTC. Filled out from reference TRBV5-8 and TRBJ1-2, the complete variable domain reads EAGVTQSPTHLIKTRGQQATLRCSPISGHTSVYWYQQALGLGLQFLLWYDEGEERNRGNFPPRFSGRQFPNYSSELNVNALELEDSALYLCASSSRTGIIPYGYTFGSGTRLTVV.

The V gene is TRBV19, the J gene TRBJ2-7; TRBD2 aligns across 9 bases. CDR3 length: 14 amino acids. CDR1 and CDR2 from the germline V gene are LNHDA and SQIVND (reference sequence). V lost 5 bases to trimming and J lost 2 bases; unmatched junction nucleotides: 4. CDR3 coding DNA: TGTGCCAGTAGTCCCAGCGGGGGGACCTACGAGCAGTACTTC. It specifies CASSPSGGTYEQYF. Filled out from reference TRBV19 and TRBJ2-7, the complete variable domain reads DGGITQSPKYLFRKEGQNVTLSCEQNLNHDAMYWYRQDPGQGLRLIYYSQIVNDFQKGDIAEGYSVSREKKESFPLTVTSAQKNPTAFYLCASSPSGGTYEQYFGPGTRLTVT.

J is TRBJ1-1 and V is TRBV5-6; no clear D gene. There are 17 residues in the CDR3. Germline V lookup: CDR1 SGHDT, CDR2 YYEEEE. V was clipped by 4 bases and J by 0 bases, with 19 bases between them. In DNA form, the CDR3 reads TGTGCCAGCAGCCGGGAGGAGGGTATGGGCGTGAACACTGAAGCTTTCTTT. Protein: CASSREEGMGVNTEAFF.

CDR3 DNA: TGTGCCACCAGTGATTTAACTAGCGGGAGGGCCAGAGCCGGGGAGCTGTTTTTT. Encoded protein: CATSDLTSGRARAGELFF. This rearrangement joins TRBV24-1 to TRBJ2-2; 13 positions agree with TRBD2. The V gene end was trimmed by 1 base and the J gene end by 6 bases; junction bases not matched to a gene: 7. This CDR3 contains 18 residues. Germline values: CDR1 KGHDR, CDR2 SFDVKD.

The chain employs TRBV30 and TRBJ2-1; no clear D. The CDR3 extends over 11 amino acids. Trimming took 0 bases from V and 8 from J, leaving 5 bases between them. Germline CDR1 and CDR2: GTSNPN and SVGIG (reference sequence). The DNA for the CDR3 is TGTGCCTGGAGTGTTATCCATGAGCAGTTCTTC. Translating gives CAWSVIHEQFF.

This chain joins TRBV12-3 or TRBV12-4 and TRBJ1-1; D is ambiguous. Trimming removed 4 bases from V and 4 bases from J, with 10 bases in between. The CDR3 has 13 residues. DNA of the CDR3: TGTGCCAGCAGTTACGGGGTTGGCACTGAAGCTTTCTTT. Its translation is CASSYGVGTEAFF.

The chain couples TRBV14 to TRBJ2-5; a possible D gene is TRBD2 (5 bases). V was cut by 1 base and J by 2 bases, with 14 bases left in between. Germline V gene sequence: CDR1 SGHDN, CDR2 FVKESK. The CDR3 covers 16 residues. CDR3 in amino acids: CASSQGISQRQETQYF. CDR3 sequence (DNA): TGTGCCAGCAGCCAAGGTATTTCCCAGCGGCAAGAGACCCAGTACTTC.

The V gene is TRBV5-5, the J gene TRBJ2-7; 7 bases match TRBD1. The germline gives CDR1 SGHKS, CDR2 YYEKEE (reference sequence). The CDR3 consists of 16 residues. The V segment lost 0 bases and the J segment 6 bases; nucleotides outside the gene matches: 12. CDR3 sequence (DNA): TGTGCCAGCAGCTTGGTACAGGGGAATTTAAAGTCCGAGCAGTACTTC. Residues: CASSLVQGNLKSEQYF.

V gene TRBV7-2 combines with J gene TRBJ2-3; 13 positions agree with TRBD2. J lost 6 bases, V lost 6 bases, and 6 bases had no gene match. Looked up from germline, CDR1 is SGHTA and CDR2 is FQGNSA. This CDR3 spans 15 amino acids. CDR3: CASRLLAGGPDTQYF. DNA for the CDR3: TGTGCCAGCAGATTACTAGCGGGAGGGCCTGATACGCAGTATTTT.

The genes are TRBV5-5 and TRBJ2-3, with 8 bases lining up with TRBD2. J gave up 10 bases and V 1 base, and 11 bases lay outside the gene matches. The CDR3 is made up of 15 amino acids. CDR1 and CDR2 from the germline V gene are SGHKS and YYEKEE (reference sequence). CDR3 sequence (DNA): TGTGCCAGCAGCTTGCCCACCGGGGGGGCCTCTCCGCAGTATTTT. Its translation is CASSLPTGGASPQYF. The full variable domain, with the rest looked up from reference TRBV5-5 and TRBJ2-3, is DAGVTQSPTHLIKTRGQQVTLRCSPISGHKSVSWYQQVLGQGPQFIFQYYEKEERGRGNFPDRFSARQFPNYSSELNVNALLLGDSALYLCASSLPTGGASPQYFGPGTRLTVL.